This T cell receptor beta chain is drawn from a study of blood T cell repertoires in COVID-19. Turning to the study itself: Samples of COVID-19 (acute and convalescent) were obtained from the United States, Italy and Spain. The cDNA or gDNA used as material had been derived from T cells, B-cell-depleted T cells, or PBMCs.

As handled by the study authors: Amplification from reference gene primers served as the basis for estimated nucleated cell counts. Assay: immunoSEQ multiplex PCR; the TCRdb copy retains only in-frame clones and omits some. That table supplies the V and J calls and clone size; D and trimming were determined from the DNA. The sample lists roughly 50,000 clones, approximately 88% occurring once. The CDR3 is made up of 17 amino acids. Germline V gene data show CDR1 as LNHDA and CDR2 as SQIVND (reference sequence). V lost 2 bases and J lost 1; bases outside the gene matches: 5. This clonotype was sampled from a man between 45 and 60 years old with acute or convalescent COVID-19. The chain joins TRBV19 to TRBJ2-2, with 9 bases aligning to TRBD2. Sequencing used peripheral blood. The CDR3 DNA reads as TGTGCCAGTAGTATACGGGGTAGCGGGAGGAACACCGGGGAGCTGTTTTTT. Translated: CASSIRGSGRNTGELFF.